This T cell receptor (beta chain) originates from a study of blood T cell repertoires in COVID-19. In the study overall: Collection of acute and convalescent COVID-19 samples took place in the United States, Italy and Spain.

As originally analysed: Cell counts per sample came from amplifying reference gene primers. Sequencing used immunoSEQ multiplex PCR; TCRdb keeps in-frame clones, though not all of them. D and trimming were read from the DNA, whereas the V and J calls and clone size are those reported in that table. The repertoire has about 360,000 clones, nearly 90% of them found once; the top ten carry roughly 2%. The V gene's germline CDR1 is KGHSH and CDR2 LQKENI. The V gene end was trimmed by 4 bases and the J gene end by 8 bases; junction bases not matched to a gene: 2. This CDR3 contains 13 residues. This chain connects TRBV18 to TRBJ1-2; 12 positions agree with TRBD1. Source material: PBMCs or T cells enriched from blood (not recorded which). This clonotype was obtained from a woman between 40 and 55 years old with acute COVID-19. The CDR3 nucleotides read TGTGCCAGCTCACGTGGGACAGGGGGCGGCTACACCTTC. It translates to CASSRGTGGGYTF.